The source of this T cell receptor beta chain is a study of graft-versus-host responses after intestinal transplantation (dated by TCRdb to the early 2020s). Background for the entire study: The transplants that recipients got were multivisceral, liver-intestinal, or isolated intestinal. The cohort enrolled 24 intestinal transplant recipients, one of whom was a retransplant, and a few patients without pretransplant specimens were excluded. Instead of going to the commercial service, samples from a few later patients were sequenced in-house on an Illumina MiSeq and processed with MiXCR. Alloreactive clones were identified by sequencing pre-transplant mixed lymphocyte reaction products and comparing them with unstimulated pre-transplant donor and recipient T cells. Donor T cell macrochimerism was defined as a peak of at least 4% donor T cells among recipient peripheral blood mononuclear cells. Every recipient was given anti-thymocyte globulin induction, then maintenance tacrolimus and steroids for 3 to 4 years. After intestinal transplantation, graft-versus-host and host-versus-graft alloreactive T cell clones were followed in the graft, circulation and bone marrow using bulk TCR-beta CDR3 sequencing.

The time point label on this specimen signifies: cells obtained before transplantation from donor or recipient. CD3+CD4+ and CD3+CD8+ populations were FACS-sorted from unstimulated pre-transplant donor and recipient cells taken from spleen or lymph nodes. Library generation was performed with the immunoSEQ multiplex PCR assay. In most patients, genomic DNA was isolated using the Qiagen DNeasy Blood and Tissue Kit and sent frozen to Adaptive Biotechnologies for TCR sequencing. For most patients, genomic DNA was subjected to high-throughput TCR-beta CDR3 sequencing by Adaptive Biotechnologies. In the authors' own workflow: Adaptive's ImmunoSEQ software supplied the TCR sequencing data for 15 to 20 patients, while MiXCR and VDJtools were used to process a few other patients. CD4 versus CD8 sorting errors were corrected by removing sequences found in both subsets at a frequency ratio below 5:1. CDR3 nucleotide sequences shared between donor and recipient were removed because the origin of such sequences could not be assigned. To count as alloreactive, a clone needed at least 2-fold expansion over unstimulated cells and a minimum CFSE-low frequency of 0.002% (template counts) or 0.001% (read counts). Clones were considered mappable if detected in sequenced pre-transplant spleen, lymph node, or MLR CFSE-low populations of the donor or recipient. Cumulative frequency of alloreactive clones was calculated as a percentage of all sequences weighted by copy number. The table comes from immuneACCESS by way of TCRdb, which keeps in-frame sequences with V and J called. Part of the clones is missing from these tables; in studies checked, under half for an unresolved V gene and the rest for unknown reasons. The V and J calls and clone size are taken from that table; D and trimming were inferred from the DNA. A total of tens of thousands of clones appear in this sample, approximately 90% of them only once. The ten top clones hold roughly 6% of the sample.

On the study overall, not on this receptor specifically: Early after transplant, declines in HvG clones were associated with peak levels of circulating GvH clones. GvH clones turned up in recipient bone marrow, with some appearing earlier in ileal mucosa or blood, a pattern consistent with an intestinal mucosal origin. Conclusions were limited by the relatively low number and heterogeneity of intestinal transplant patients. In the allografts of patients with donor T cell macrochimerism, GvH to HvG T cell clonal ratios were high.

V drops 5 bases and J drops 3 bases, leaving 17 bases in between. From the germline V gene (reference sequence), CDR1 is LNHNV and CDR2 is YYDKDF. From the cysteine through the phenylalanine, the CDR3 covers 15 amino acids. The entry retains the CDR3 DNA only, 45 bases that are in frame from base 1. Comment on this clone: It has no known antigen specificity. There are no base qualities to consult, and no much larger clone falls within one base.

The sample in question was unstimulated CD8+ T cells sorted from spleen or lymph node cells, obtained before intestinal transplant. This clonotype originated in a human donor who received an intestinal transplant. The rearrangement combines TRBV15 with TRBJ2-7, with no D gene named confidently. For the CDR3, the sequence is CATSPTGSLLYEQYF. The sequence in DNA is TGTGCCACCAGCCCAACCGGGTCCCTTCTCTACGAGCAGTACTTC.